This TCR beta chain was profiled in a study of cytomegalovirus exposure and HLA in healthy donors. Method: immunoSEQ multiplex PCR; TCRdb's copy keeps in-frame clones and lacks some. The sample has some 140,000 clones; 75% to 90% are singletons. Trimming removed 0 bases from V and 1 base from J, with 12 bases in between. Germline CDR1 MNHEY, CDR2 SVGAGI. CDR3 size: 16 residues. In this sample, this clone turned up once. The TCR sequence derives from a man between 18 and 35 years old in good health and CMV-seropositive. The gene calls are TRBV6-5 and TRBJ1-1; D is ambiguous. Sample: PBMCs. In DNA, the CDR3 is TGTGCCAGCAGTTACTCGAGAGCAGGTCGGAACACTGAAGCTTTCTTT. Translating it yields CASSYSRAGRNTEAFF.